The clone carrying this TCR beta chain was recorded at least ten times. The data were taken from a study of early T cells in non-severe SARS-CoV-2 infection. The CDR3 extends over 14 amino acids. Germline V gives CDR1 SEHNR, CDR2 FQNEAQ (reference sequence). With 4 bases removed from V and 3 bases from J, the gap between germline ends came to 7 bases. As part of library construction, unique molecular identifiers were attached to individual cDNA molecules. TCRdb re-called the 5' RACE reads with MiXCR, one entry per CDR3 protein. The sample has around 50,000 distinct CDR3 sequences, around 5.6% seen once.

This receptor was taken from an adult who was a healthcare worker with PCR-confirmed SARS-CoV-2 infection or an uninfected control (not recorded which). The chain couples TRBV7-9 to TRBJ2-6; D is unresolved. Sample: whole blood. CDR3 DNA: TGTGCCAGCAGCTCTGTTGATGGGGCCAACGTCCTGACTTTC. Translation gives CASSSVDGANVLTF.